This is a list of T cell receptor beta chains from one sample in a study of cytomegalovirus exposure and HLA in healthy donors. Clones were sequenced by immunoSEQ multiplex PCR, and TCRdb holds only the in-frame ones, with some missing. Altogether around 130,000 clones are present, approximately 72% being singletons, with the ten largest covering about 1.5%. Material for sequencing was PBMCs. These receptors were taken from a man younger than 30 in good health and CMV-seronegative. CDR3s include the opening cysteine and the closing phenylalanine or tryptophan.

>TRBV19
CASSPGTGEFF
>TRBV5-1
CASSAKLAGGPVNIQYF
>TRBV7-9
CASSPIQSHIAKNIQYF
>TRBV25-1
CASSRPGQAYEQYF
>TRBV28
CASSLVLLNHEQYF
>TRBV19
CASSTGSWYGYTF
>TRBV6-1
CASRGGTGVTAQYF
>TRBV29-1
CSFRTGGEQYF
>TRBV5-1
CASSLKQGRTEAFF
>TRBV7-3
CASSLYPTTGETQYF
>TRBV7-6
CASSPRIWLAAQETQYF
>TRBV7-3
CASSLDRATSLYEQYF
>TRBV27
CASSLPRVGPTFF
>TRBV7-9
CASSSPSSLTRKLFF
>TRBV7-2
CASSLGLASYNEQFF
>TRBV5-1
CASSLFPGKYEQYF